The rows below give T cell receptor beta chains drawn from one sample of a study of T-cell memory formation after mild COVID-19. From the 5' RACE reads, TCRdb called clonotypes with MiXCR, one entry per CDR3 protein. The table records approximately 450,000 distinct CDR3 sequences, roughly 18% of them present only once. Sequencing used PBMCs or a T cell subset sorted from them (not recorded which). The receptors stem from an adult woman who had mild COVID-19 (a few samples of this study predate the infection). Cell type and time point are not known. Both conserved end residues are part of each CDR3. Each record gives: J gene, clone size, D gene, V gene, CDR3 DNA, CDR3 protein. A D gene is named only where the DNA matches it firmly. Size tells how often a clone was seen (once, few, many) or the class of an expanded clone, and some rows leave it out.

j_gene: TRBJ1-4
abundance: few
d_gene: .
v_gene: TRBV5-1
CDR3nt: TGCGCCAGCAGCTTGGCCCTTGGGGAAGGGGGACTGTTTTTT
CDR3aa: CASSLALGEGGLFF

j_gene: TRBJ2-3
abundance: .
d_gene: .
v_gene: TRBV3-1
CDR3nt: TGTGCCAGCAGCCAAGACTCGGGGGTGACCACAGATACGCAGTATTTT
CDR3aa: CASSQDSGVTTDTQYF

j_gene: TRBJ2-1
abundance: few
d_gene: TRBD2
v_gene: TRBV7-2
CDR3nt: TGTGCCAGCAGCTTAGGGCCGGGACTAGCGGGAGAACCGCTATTTCGGAGGGAGCAGTTCTTC
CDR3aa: CASSLGPGLAGEPLFRREQFF

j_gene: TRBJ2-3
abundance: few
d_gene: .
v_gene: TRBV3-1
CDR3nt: TGTGCCAGCAGCCATCGGTTAACTAGCACAGATACGCAGTATTTT
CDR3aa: CASSHRLTSTDTQYF

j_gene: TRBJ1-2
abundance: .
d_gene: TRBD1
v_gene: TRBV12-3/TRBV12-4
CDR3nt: TGTGCCAGCAGCTGGGACAGGTCCAGTGGCTACACCTTC
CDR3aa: CASSWDRSSGYTF

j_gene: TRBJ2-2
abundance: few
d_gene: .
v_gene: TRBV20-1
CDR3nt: TGCAGTGCTACCCAAGGGGGGTGGGAGCTGTTTTTT
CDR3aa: CSATQGGWELFF

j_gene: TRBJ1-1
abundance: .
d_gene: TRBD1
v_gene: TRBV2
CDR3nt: TGTGCCAGCAGTAGACAGGGTCGGCCTGAAGCTTTCTTT
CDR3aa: CASSRQGRPEAFF

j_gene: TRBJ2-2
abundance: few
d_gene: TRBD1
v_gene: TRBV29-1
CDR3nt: TGCAGCGTTCCGGACAGGGCGAACACCGGGGAGCTGTTTTTT
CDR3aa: CSVPDRANTGELFF

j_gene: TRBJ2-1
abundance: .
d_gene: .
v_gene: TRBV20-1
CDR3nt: TGCAGTGCTAGAGCTGCCCAGGGGCGTAGCAATGAGCAGTTCTTC
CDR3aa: CSARAAQGRSNEQFF

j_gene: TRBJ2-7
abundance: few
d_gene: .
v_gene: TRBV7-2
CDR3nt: TGTGCCAGCAGCCCACCTTCTCGCCGGCAGGGCTCCTACGAGCAGTACTTC
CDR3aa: CASSPPSRRQGSYEQYF

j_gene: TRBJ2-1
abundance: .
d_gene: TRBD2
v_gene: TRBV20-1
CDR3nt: TGCAGTGCCCCTGCTAGCGGGGCATACAATGAGCAGTTCTTC
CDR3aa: CSAPASGAYNEQFF

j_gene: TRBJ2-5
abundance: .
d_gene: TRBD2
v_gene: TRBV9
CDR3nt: TGTGCCAGCAGCGTAGTTGGTAGCGGGGAGACCCAGTACTTC
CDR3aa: CASSVVGSGETQYF

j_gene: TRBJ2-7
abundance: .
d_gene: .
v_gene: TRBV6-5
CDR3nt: TGTGCCAGCACCGGACAGAACTACGAGCAGTACTTC
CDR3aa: CASTGQNYEQYF

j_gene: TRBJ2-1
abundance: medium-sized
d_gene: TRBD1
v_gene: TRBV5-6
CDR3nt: TGTGCCAGCAGCCCGCCGGGACAGCACAATGAGCAGTTCTTC
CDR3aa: CASSPPGQHNEQFF

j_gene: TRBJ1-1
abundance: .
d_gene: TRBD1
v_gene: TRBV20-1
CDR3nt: TGCAGTGCTAGGATGCAGGGGGGGAGCACTGAAGCTTTCTTT
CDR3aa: CSARMQGGSTEAFF

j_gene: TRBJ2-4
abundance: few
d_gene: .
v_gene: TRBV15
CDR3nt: TGTGCCACCAGCAGAGAACATTTGGGCGCCCCAGCCAAAAACATTCAGTACTTC
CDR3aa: CATSREHLGAPAKNIQYF

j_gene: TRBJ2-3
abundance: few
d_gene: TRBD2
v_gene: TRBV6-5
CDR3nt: TGTGCCAGCAGTACGGGACTAGGCACAGATACGCAGTATTTT
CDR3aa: CASSTGLGTDTQYF

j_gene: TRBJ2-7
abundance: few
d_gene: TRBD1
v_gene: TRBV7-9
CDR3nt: TGTGCCAGCAGCTTACCCCCCACAGGGGGCTACGAGCAGTACTTC
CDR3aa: CASSLPPTGGYEQYF

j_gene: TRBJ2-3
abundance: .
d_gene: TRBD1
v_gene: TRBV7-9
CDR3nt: TGTGCCAGCAGCTTAGCGCCCTTAGGACAGGGTCTCACAGATACGCAGTATTTT
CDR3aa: CASSLAPLGQGLTDTQYF

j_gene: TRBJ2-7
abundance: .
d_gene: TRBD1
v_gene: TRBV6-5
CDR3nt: TGTGCCAGCAGGCCATTATGGGAGCCGGGACAGGAATTCACCTACGAGCAGTACTTC
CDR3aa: CASRPLWEPGQEFTYEQYF

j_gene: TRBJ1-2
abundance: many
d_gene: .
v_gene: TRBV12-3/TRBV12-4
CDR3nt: TGTGCCAGCAGTCCGGACAACTATGGCTACACCTTC
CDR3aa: CASSPDNYGYTF

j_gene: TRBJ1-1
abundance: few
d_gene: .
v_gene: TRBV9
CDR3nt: TGTGCCAGCAGCCCTCGGTGGACGAACACTGAAGCTTTCTTT
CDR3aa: CASSPRWTNTEAFF